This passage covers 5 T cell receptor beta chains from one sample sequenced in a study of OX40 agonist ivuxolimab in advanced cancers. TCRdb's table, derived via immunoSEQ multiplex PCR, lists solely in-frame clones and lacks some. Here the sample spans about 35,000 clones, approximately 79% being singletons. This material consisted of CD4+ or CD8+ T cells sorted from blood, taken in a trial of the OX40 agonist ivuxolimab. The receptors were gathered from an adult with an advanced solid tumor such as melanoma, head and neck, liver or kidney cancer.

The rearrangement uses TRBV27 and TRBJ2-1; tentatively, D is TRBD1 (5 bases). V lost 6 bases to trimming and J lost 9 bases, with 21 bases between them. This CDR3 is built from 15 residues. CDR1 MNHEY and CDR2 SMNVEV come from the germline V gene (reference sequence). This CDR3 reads CASRASREFTREQFF. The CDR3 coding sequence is TGTGCCAGCAGAGCCTCCAGGGAATTCACCCGTGAGCAGTTCTTC.

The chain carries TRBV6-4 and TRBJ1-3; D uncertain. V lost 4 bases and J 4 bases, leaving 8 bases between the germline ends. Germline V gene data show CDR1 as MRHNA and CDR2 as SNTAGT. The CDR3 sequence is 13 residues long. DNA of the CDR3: TGTGCCAGCAGTGTCCAGCCGGGAAACACCATATATTTT. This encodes CASSVQPGNTIYF.

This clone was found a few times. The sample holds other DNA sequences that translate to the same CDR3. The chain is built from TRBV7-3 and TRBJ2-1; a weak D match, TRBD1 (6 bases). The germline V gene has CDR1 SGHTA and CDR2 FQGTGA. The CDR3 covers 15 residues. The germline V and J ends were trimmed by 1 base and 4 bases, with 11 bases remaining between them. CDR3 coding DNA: TGTGCCAGCAGCTTAAAAGGGGACAAGTACAATGAGCAGTTCTTC. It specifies CASSLKGDKYNEQFF.

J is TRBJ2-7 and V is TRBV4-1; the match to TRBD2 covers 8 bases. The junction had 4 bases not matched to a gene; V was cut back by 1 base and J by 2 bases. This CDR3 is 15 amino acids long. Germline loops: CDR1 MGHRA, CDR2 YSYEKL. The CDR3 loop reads CASSQVAGHPYEQYF. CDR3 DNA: TGCGCCAGCAGCCAAGTAGCGGGACATCCCTACGAGCAGTACTTC.

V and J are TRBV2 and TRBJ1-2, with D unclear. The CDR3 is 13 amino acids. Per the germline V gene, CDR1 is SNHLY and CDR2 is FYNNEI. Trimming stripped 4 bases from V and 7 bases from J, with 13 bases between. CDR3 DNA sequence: TGTGCCAGCAGTGGGACTTCCAGCCGTGGCTACACCTTC. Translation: CASSGTSSRGYTF.